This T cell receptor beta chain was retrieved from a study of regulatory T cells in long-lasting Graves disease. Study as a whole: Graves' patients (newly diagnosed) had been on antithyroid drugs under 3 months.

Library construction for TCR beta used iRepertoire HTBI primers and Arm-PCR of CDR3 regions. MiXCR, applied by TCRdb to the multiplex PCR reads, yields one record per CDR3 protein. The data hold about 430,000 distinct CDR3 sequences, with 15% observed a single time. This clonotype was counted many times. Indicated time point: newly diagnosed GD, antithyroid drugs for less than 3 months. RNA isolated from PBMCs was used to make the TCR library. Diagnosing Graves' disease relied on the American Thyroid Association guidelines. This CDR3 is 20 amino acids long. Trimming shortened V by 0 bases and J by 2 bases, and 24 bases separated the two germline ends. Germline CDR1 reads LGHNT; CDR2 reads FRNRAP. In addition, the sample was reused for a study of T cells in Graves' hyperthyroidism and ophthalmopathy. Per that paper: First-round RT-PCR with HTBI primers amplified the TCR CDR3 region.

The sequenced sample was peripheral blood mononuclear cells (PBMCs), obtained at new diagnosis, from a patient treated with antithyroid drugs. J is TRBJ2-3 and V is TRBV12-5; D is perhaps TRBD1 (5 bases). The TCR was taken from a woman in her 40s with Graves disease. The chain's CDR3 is CASGLVVGREIPTHTDTQYF. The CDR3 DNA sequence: TGTGCTAGTGGTTTGGTAGTGGGGCGAGAAATTCCAACACACACAGATACGCAGTATTTT.